The sequence of this T cell receptor beta chain was determined in a study of shared clonotypes between healthy human individuals. The germline gives CDR1 SEHNR, CDR2 FQNEAQ (reference sequence). This CDR3 is built from 14 residues. The V end was cut by 6 bases, the J end by 1 base, with 13 bases between. A split of CD4+ cells into CD45RA+ naive and CD45RA-negative memory subsets was performed. As regards this clone: Its target is unknown.

The table came from immunoSEQ multiplex PCR; TCRdb's copy has only in-frame clones and leaves some out. The top ten clones hold 0.06% of a sample with hundreds of thousands of clones, roughly 95% of them seen once. Study findings and constraints: What rarefaction showed was incomplete sorted-subset sequencing despite large depth. Generation probabilities were higher for clonotypes shared across all four sorted-subset donors than for unshared ones.

This TCR was recovered from a woman aged 30 to 39 in good health. The V and J genes are TRBV7-9 and TRBJ2-7; possible D gene TRBD1, 6 bases. Sequencing was done on a sample of naive CD4+ T cells sorted from blood. Sample subset: CD45RA+ positively selected. CDR3 DNA: TGTGCCAGCAGTAGTAGTAGGGGGTCCTACGAGCAGTACTTC. It is translated as CASSSSRGSYEQYF.